This TCR beta chain emerged from a study of T cell responses to AZD1222 COVID-19 vaccine. Remarks on this clone: Its antigen remains unidentified.

Libraries were prepared by immunoSEQ multiplex PCR; TCRdb keeps only in-frame clonotypes and omits some of them. Among 200,000 to 250,000 clones listed, around 94% were seen once. The CDR3 spans 15 residues. General study points: Following two doses of AZD1222, Spike-specific TCR breadth and depth rose. Among AZD1222 vaccinees, only five to seven were seropositive at baseline.

The chain carries TRBV21-1 and TRBJ2-7; the D call in the table, TRBD1, was not verified against the DNA. TRBV21-1 is reported as a pseudogene. The clonotype was recovered from an adult who received the MenACWY meningococcal vaccine as a control. Here the sequenced sample was peripheral blood, taken 28 days after the second dose of the MenACWY control vaccine. The CDR3 protein is CASSKPWDRGYEQYF. The CDR3 coding sequence is TGTGCCAGCAGCAAACCGTGGGACAGGGGTTACGAGCAGTACTTC.